This T cell receptor (beta chain) was recorded in a study of T cell repertoires in cytomegalovirus infection. Study-level results: Summed public TCR beta family frequency identified CMV carriers bearing the relevant HLA.

TCRdb used MiXCR to reprocess the reads, holding one entry per CDR3 protein. The data hold just under 550,000 distinct CDR3 sequences, with about 25% observed a single time. For this clonotype: What it binds is unknown.

The sequence came from a human donor in good health (CMV status not recorded). Some clones in this sample may be carry-over from other donors' samples. The sequenced sample consisted of PBMCs.

CDR3 nucleotides: TGTGCCAGCAGCTTAACGGGGCGAAGCTCTGGGGCCAACGTCCTGACTTTC. This sequence encodes CASSLTGRSSGANVLTF. The chain joins TRBV7-3 to TRBJ2-6, with a weak D call TRBD1 (5 bases). Germline CDR1 is SGHTA and CDR2 is FQGTGA. This CDR3 has 17 amino acids. V shed 0 bases and J shed 0 bases, with 9 bases lying between them. Together with reference TRBV7-3 and TRBJ2-6, the CDR3 gives the full variable domain: GAGVSQTPSNKVTEKGKYVELRCDPISGHTALYWYRQSLGQGPEFLIYFQGTGAADDSGLPNDRFFAVRPEGSVSTLKIQRTERGDSAVYLCASSLTGRSSGANVLTFGAGSRLTVL.